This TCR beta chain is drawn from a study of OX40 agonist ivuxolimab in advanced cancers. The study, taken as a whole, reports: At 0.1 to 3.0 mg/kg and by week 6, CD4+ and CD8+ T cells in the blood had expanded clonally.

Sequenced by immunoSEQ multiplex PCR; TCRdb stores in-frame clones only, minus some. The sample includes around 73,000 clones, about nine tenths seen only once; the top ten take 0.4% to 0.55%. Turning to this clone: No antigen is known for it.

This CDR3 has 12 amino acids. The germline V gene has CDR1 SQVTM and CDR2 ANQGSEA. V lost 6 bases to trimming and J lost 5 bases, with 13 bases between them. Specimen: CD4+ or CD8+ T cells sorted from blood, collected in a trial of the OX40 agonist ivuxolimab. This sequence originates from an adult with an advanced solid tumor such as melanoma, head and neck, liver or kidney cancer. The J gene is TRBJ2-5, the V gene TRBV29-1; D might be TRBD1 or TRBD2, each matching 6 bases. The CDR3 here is CSVNRGQETQYF. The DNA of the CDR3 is TGCAGCGTGAACCGGGGGCAGGAGACCCAGTACTTC.